Below are 3 T cell receptor beta chains sequenced from a single sample in a study of T cell repertoires in cytomegalovirus infection. No antigen is known for these receptors. Each CDR3 protein is one row after TCRdb ran MiXCR on the reads. The sample contains some 800,000 distinct CDR3 sequences, approximately 30% of which appear only once. Sequenced material: cultured CD8+ T cells from PBMCs, taken from culture after CMV antigen stimulation. These receptors were obtained from a human donor in good health (CMV status not recorded). Some clones in this sample may be carry-over from other donors' samples.

This clonotype turned up a few times. V usage is TRBV14 and J usage is TRBJ2-2; 8 bases agree with TRBD1. CDR3 size: 17 residues. Per the germline V gene, CDR1 is SGHDN and CDR2 is FVKESK. Losses at the gene ends were 2 bases for V and 6 bases for J; bases not matched to a gene: 11. Written as DNA, the CDR3 is TGTGCCAGCAGCCAAACCATACAGGGGGAGCTCGCCGGGGAGCTGTTTTTT. Protein product: CASSQTIQGELAGELFF.

In its sample, this clonotype was seen a few times. J is TRBJ2-3 and V is TRBV12-3 or TRBV12-4; 9 bases line up with TRBD2. This CDR3 is built from 16 residues. The V and J ends lost 3 bases and 1 base, in that order; junction bases with no gene match: 5. This CDR3 reads CASSLFASGGTDTQYF. In DNA form, the CDR3 reads TGTGCCAGCAGTTTGTTCGCTAGCGGGGGCACAGATACGCAGTATTTT.

V gene TRBV5-6 combines with J gene TRBJ1-2, with 7 nucleotides matching TRBD1. Per the germline V gene, CDR1 is SGHDT and CDR2 is YYEEEE. The CDR3 totals 14 residues. The V segment lost 0 bases and the J segment 8 bases; nucleotides outside the gene matches: 7. CDR3 sequence (DNA): TGTGCCAGCAGCTTGGGACAGGGACCCATCGGCTACACCTTC. This gives the protein CASSLGQGPIGYTF. Full variable domain (missing parts from reference TRBV5-6 and TRBJ1-2): DAGVTQSPTHLIKTRGQQVTLRCSPKSGHDTVSWYQQALGQGPQFIFQYYEEEERQRGNFPDRFSGHQFPNYSSELNVNALLLGDSALYLCASSLGQGPIGYTFGSGTRLTVV.